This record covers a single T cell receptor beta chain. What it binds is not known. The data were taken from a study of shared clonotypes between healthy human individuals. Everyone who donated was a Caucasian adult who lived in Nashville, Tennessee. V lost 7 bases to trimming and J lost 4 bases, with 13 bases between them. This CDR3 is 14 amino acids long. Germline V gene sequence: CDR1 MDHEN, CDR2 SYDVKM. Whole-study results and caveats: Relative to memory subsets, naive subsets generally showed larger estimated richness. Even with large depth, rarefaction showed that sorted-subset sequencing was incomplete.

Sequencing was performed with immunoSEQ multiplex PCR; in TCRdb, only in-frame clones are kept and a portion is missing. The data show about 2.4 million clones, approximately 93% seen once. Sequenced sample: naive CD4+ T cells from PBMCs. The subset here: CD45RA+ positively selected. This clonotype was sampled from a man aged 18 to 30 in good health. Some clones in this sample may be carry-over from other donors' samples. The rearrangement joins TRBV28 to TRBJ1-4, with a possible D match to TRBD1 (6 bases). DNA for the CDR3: TGTGCCAGCACCAGACAGGTCTTTAATGAAAAACTGTTTTTT. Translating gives CASTRQVFNEKLFF.